What follows are 6 T cell receptor beta chains derived from one specimen sequenced in a study of blood T cells in healthy people across ages. The use of a sample-barcoded 5' primer and a J-beta primer mix characterized a second PCR of roughly 7 to 11 cycles. MiXCR, run by TCRdb on the 5' RACE reads, gives a single entry per CDR3 protein. The sample yields hundreds of thousands of distinct CDR3 sequences, less than 60% seen once. The sample taken for sequencing was blood. The origin of the receptors is a man older than 75 in good health.

This clonotype was recorded a few times. V is TRBV6-6 and J is TRBJ2-7; 10 nucleotides match TRBD1. Germline V gives CDR1 MNHNY, CDR2 SVGAGI (reference sequence). J gave up 4 bases and V 3 bases, and 6 bases lay outside the gene matches. CDR3 length: 15 amino acids. As DNA, the CDR3 is TGTGCCAGCAGTTATCCGGGACAGGGGAGATACGAGCAGTACTTC. Its translation is CASSYPGQGRYEQYF.

Many counts were recorded for this clonotype. The chain is built from TRBV5-1 and TRBJ2-7, with D possibly matching TRBD2 (6 bases). Trimming left V 5 bases short and J 7 bases short, with 16 bases between. CDR1 is SGHRS and CDR2 is YFSETQ in the germline V gene. This CDR3 has 13 amino acids. CDR3 region: CASSTGLPLEQYF. In DNA, the CDR3 is TGCGCCAGCAGTACGGGACTTCCACTTGAGCAGTACTTC.

The rearrangement links TRBV19 to TRBJ2-4, with 8 positions matching TRBD1. J lost 5 bases, V lost 6 bases, and 6 bases had no gene match. This CDR3 has 14 amino acids. Germline V gene data show CDR1 as LNHDA and CDR2 as SQIVND (reference sequence). The CDR3 DNA reads TGTGCCAGTAGGGTCGGACAGGGACAAAACATTCAGTACTTC. Its protein is CASRVGQGQNIQYF. The variable domain in full, completed from reference TRBV19 and TRBJ2-4, reads DGGITQSPKYLFRKEGQNVTLSCEQNLNHDAMYWYRQDPGQGLRLIYYSQIVNDFQKGDIAEGYSVSREKKESFPLTVTSAQKNPTAFYLCASRVGQGQNIQYFGAGTRLSVL.

This clonotype showed up just once. The CDR3 DNA reads as TGTGCCAGCACTCGGGGACTAGCGCAAGAGACCCAGTACTTC. The encoded protein is CASTRGLAQETQYF. This chain uses TRBV6-6 with TRBJ2-5; 10 nucleotides match TRBD2. V shed 7 bases, J shed 2 bases, and the junction held 4 bases outside the gene matches. The V gene's germline CDR1 is MNHNY and CDR2 SVGAGI (reference sequence). This CDR3 region has 14 residues.

The CDR3 nucleotides read TGTGCCAGCAGCTTTGAGGGCCGCCCTGAGAACGGCTACACCTTC. It translates to CASSFEGRPENGYTF. V is TRBV5-5 and J is TRBJ1-2; D is ambiguous. Germline V gives CDR1 SGHKS, CDR2 YYEKEE (reference sequence). The CDR3 totals 15 residues. V lost 2 bases and J 8 bases, leaving 19 bases between the germline ends.

The genes are TRBV28 and TRBJ2-3, with 10 bases lining up with TRBD2. The V gene end was trimmed by 6 bases and the J gene end by 4 bases; junction bases not matched to a gene: 19. CDR3 length equals 19 residues. In germline, CDR1 is MDHEN, CDR2 SYDVKM. The CDR3 nucleotides are TGTGCCAGCAGGCGTTCTGGGAAGCGGGAGGGCCCGAGGTCAGATACGCAGTATTTT. Amino acid sequence: CASRRSGKREGPRSDTQYF.